The 22 T cell receptor beta chains below all came from one sample that was sequenced in a study of beta chain features in type 1 diabetes. Overall study findings and caveats: Moderately but significantly shorter TCRB CDR3s were found in Type 1 diabetes patients in all four CD4+ subsets.

Expressed TCRB transcripts were sequenced after all isolated RNA was converted to cDNA. The table came from immunoSEQ multiplex PCR; TCRdb's copy has only in-frame clones and leaves some out. Of under 250,000 clones in the sample, around 14% were seen once. What these receptors recognize is not known. The sequencing input was naive CD4+ T cells from blood. These TCRs come from a man between 25 and 39 years old with type 1 diabetes.

V usage is TRBV6-5 and J usage is TRBJ2-7, with D perhaps matching TRBD1 (6 bases). Trimming shortened V by 2 bases and J by 3 bases, and 8 bases separated the two germline ends. The CDR3 sequence is 13 residues long. CDR1 is MNHEY, CDR2 SVGAGI, per germline. The CDR3 is CASSYGRGYEQYF. CDR3 DNA: TGTGCCAGCAGTTACGGCAGGGGCTACGAGCAGTACTTC.

This clone has a handful of counts. The chain recombines TRBV25-1 with TRBJ2-6; D may be TRBD2 (5 bases). Germline V gene data show CDR1 as MGHDK and CDR2 as SYGVNS. The CDR3 sequence is 16 residues long. V lost 2 bases and J lost 0, with 8 bases in between. The CDR3 sequence is CASSELGSSGANVLTF. CDR3 DNA sequence: TGTGCCAGCAGTGAACTTGGGAGCTCTGGGGCCAACGTCCTGACTTTC.

CDR3 region: CASSALEGSYNEQFF. In nucleotides, the CDR3 is TGTGCCAGCAGTGCTCTGGAGGGCTCCTACAATGAGCAGTTCTTC. V usage is TRBV6-1 and J usage is TRBJ2-1, with D possibly matching TRBD2 (6 bases). V was cut by 4 bases and J by 0 bases, with 10 bases left in between. Germline V lookup: CDR1 MNHNS, CDR2 SASEGT. This CDR3 contains 15 residues.

This chain joins TRBV29-1 and TRBJ2-7; D might be TRBD1 (6 bases). The germline CDR1 and CDR2 sequences are SQVTM and ANQGSEA. The length of the CDR3 is 15 residues. V lost 6 bases to trimming and J lost 0 bases, with 18 bases between them. CDR3 loop: CSVGAGVTSSYEQYF. The CDR3 DNA follows: TGCAGCGTAGGCGCAGGGGTGACAAGCTCCTACGAGCAGTACTTC.

This clone was seen a few times. V is TRBV4-1 and J is TRBJ1-5; a weak D match, TRBD1 (5 bases). This CDR3 has 16 amino acids. V dropped 4 bases and J dropped 6 bases, with 19 bases sitting between them. Germline-derived CDR1 and CDR2 are MGHRA and YSYEKL. DNA for the CDR3: TGCGCCAGCAGCCTAGCGGAACAAGGAGGGGCTCAGCCCCAGCATTTT. Its translation is CASSLAEQGGAQPQHF.

This clone has a handful of counts. The gene calls are TRBV30 and TRBJ1-5; no reliable D call. Per germline, CDR1 GTSNPN and CDR2 SVGIG (reference sequence). The CDR3 is made up of 13 amino acids. Trimming stripped 0 bases from V and 4 bases from J, with 7 bases between. CDR3: CAWSVRENQPQHF. CDR3 DNA sequence: TGTGCCTGGAGTGTGCGGGAAAATCAGCCCCAGCATTTT.

This clone was observed a few times. The chain is built from TRBV9 and TRBJ2-1; tentative D call: TRBD1 (5 bases). Germline V gene lookup returns CDR1 SGDLS and CDR2 YYNGEE. This CDR3 is 15 amino acids long. Trimming cost V 0 bases and J 2 bases, with 9 bases left between them. The CDR3 is CASSVAGAAYNEQFF. CDR3 bases: TGTGCCAGCAGCGTAGCTGGGGCCGCCTACAATGAGCAGTTCTTC.

This clone was seen a few times. This chain uses TRBV30 with TRBJ1-1, with D tentatively TRBD1 (5 bases). Germline V gives CDR1 GTSNPN, CDR2 SVGIG (reference sequence). The CDR3 spans 15 residues. V lost 7 bases and J 1 base, leaving 19 bases between the germline ends. CDR3 DNA: TGTGCCTCCGCCCCCACAGGCGCCCCGAACACTGAAGCTTTCTTT. Its translation: CASAPTGAPNTEAFF.

The CDR3 spells CASTPYRGGVQYF. The CDR3 region has the DNA TGTGCCAGCACCCCCTACAGGGGTGGGGTTCAGTACTTC. The rearrangement links TRBV27 to TRBJ2-4; TRBD1 agrees at 7 bases. The germline CDR1 and CDR2 sequences are MNHEY and SMNVEV (reference sequence). V lost 7 bases, J lost 11 bases, and 11 bases stayed unmatched. This CDR3 contains 13 residues.

This clone was seen a few times. The rearrangement links TRBV25-1 to TRBJ1-1, with D unresolved. The CDR3 sequence is 17 residues long. Germline V gene data show CDR1 as MGHDK and CDR2 as SYGVNS. The V and J ends lost 1 base and 1 base respectively, with 16 bases between them. CDR3 loop: CASSEWGGGVRNTEAFF. The CDR3 DNA is TGTGCCAGCAGTGAATGGGGTGGCGGGGTAAGGAACACTGAAGCTTTCTTT.

V gene TRBV4-1 combines with J gene TRBJ1-2, with 10 positions matching TRBD1. The CDR3 is made up of 18 amino acids. Germline values: CDR1 MGHRA, CDR2 YSYEKL. The J segment lost 4 bases and the V segment lost 4 bases, leaving 15 bases of the junction unmatched. The DNA for the CDR3 is TGCGCCAGCAGCCCCCGTCAAGGCTCGGGACAGGGGCGCTATGGCTACACCTTC. Translating it yields CASSPRQGSGQGRYGYTF.

This clone was observed a few times. V usage is TRBV5-1 and J usage is TRBJ2-2; D is ambiguous. Per germline, CDR1 SGHRS and CDR2 YFSETQ. The V gene lost 0 bases and the J gene lost 3 bases, with 9 bases spanning the gap. The CDR3 is 15 residues long. CDR3 protein: CASSLDGLDTGELFF. Here the CDR3 DNA reads TGCGCCAGCAGCTTGGACGGGTTAGACACCGGGGAGCTGTTTTTT. Full variable domain (outside the CDR3, taken from reference TRBV5-1 and TRBJ2-2): KAGVTQTPRYLIKTRGQQVTLSCSPISGHRSVSWYQQTPGQGLQFLFEYFSETQRNKGNFPGRFSGRQFSNSRSEMNVSTLELGDSALYLCASSLDGLDTGELFFGEGSRLTVL.

V usage is TRBV28 and J usage is TRBJ2-1; D possibly corresponds to TRBD2 (5 bases). Trimming shortened V by 2 bases and J by 12 bases, and 11 bases separated the two germline ends. The CDR3 runs 12 residues. Germline CDR1 is MDHEN and CDR2 is SYDVKM. CDR3 sequence (DNA): TGTGCCAGCAGTTTAGTGGAGCGGAGGCAGTTCTTC. Residues: CASSLVERRQFF.

The CDR3 region has the DNA TGCAGCGCCCTGGAGGGAAGTACTGAAGCTTTCTTT. Translated, it gives CSALEGSTEAFF. The chain couples TRBV29-1 to TRBJ1-1; D remains unclear. The CDR3 has 12 residues. Germline CDR1 SQVTM, CDR2 ANQGSEA. With 7 bases removed from V and 5 bases from J, the gap between germline ends came to 14 bases.

CDR3 in amino acids: CASSPRQVLNEQFF. The CDR3, as DNA: TGTGCCAGCAGCCCTAGACAGGTTCTAAATGAGCAGTTCTTC. This chain joins TRBV5-4 and TRBJ2-1, with a tentative D call TRBD1 (6 bases). CDR3 length: 14 amino acids. V was shortened by 4 bases and J by 7 bases, with 15 bases between the two germline ends. From germline, CDR1 is SGHNT and CDR2 YYREEE (reference sequence). The complete variable domain, with remaining parts taken from reference TRBV5-4 and TRBJ2-1, reads ETGVTQSPTHLIKTRGQQVTLRCSSQSGHNTVSWYQQALGQGPQFIFQYYREEENGRGNFPPRFSGLQFPNYSSELNVNALELDDSALYLCASSPRQVLNEQFFGPGTRLTVL.

The chain combines TRBV6-5 with TRBJ1-6, with 7 bases matching TRBD1. Trimming removed 4 bases from V and 5 bases from J; junction bases left unmatched: 2. Looked up from germline, CDR1 is MNHEY and CDR2 is SVGAGI. The CDR3 sequence is 14 residues long. Written as DNA, the CDR3 is TGTGCCAGCAGTTCAGGACAGGATAATTCACCCCTCCACTTT. Its translation: CASSSGQDNSPLHF.

This clone was detected a few times. The CDR3 is CASSYGRLAGNNEQFF. The CDR3 DNA reads TGTGCCAGCAGTTACGGGCGTCTAGCGGGGAACAATGAGCAGTTCTTC. J is TRBJ2-1 and V is TRBV6-5, with TRBD2 identical over 9 bases. The CDR3 runs to 16 residues. Germline lookup yields CDR1 MNHEY and CDR2 SVGAGI. The V and J ends lost 2 bases and 5 bases, in that order; junction bases with no gene match: 7.

The V and J genes are TRBV27 and TRBJ2-5; TRBD1 is a possible D gene (6 bases). The CDR3 covers 13 residues. The germline V and J ends were trimmed by 8 bases and 7 bases, with 17 bases remaining between them. Germline CDR1 reads MNHEY; CDR2 reads SMNVEV (reference sequence). For the CDR3, the DNA is TGTGCCAGCCGCCGGGTACAGGGCGGGACCCAGTACTTC. Protein product: CASRRVQGGTQYF.

The chain is built from TRBV6-5 and TRBJ2-4; 9 bases are shared with TRBD1. CDR1 is MNHEY and CDR2 is SVGAGI in the germline V gene. The CDR3 runs 15 residues. The ends lost 5 bases at V and 7 bases at J; junction bases unmatched: 9. CDR3 in amino acids: CASSGTGGSENIQYF. Here the CDR3 DNA reads TGTGCCAGCAGTGGAACAGGGGGCAGTGAGAACATTCAGTACTTC.

This clone has only a few counts. The genes are TRBV6-5 and TRBJ2-7, with 7 nucleotides matching TRBD1. This CDR3 is built from 13 residues. From germline, CDR1 is MNHEY and CDR2 SVGAGI. V lost 4 bases, J lost 11 bases, and 11 bases stayed unmatched. This chain's CDR3 is CASSSNGQAPKYF. The DNA for the CDR3 is TGTGCCAGCAGTTCAAATGGACAGGCGCCGAAGTACTTC.

The gene calls are TRBV23-1 and TRBJ1-2, with D perhaps matching TRBD1 (5 bases). Being an ORF, TRBV23-1 has a function that is uncertain. The CDR3 has 12 residues. V lost 4 bases, J lost 6 bases, and 9 bases lay in between. The CDR3 sequence: CASSPGGNGYTF. The DNA of the CDR3 is TGCGCCAGCAGTCCGGGGGGGAATGGCTACACCTTC.

This clone was recorded a few times. The rearrangement joins TRBV9 to TRBJ2-1; TRBD2 matches at 8 bases. Germline CDR1 SGDLS, CDR2 YYNGEE. J was trimmed by 2 bases and V by 4 bases; bases with no gene match: 2. The CDR3 has 14 amino acids. The CDR3 spells CASSSSGAYNEQFF. CDR3 nucleotides: TGTGCCAGCAGCAGTAGCGGGGCCTACAATGAGCAGTTCTTC.